The 18 T cell receptor beta chains below were found in one sample sequenced in a study of response to subunit inactivated influenza vaccine. Using its own MiXCR run on the RT-PCR reads, TCRdb lists one record per CDR3 protein. The sample shows hundreds of thousands of distinct CDR3 sequences, 10% to 15% of them seen only once. Source: PBMCs from blood, taken 45 days after vaccination. The receptors were gathered from a man aged 45-60 years who received an inactivated influenza vaccine.

This chain uses TRBV10-1 with TRBJ2-5, with 9 bases lining up with TRBD1. Germline V gives CDR1 WNHNN, CDR2 SYGVQD (reference sequence). V dropped 3 bases and J dropped 5; count of bases not matched to a gene: 13. This CDR3 is built from 17 residues. The CDR3 sequence: CASSEGPRTGEMETQYF. CDR3 coding DNA: TGCGCCAGCAGTGAAGGCCCCCGGACAGGGGAGATGGAGACCCAGTACTTC.

The chain has TRBV11-2 and TRBJ2-5; D uncertain. Germline V CDR1 and CDR2: SGHAT, FQNNGV. Trimming removed 2 bases from V and 5 bases from J, with 12 bases in between. The CDR3 loop spans 14 amino acids. The CDR3 sequence is CASSLSHEAETQYF. The CDR3 DNA sequence: TGTGCCAGCAGCTTATCTCACGAAGCGGAGACCCAGTACTTC. Based on the CDR3 plus reference TRBV11-2 and TRBJ2-5, the full variable domain is EAGVAQSPRYKIIEKRQSVAFWCNPISGHATLYWYQQILGQGPKLLIQFQNNGVVDDSQLPKDRFSAERLKGVDSTLKIQPAKLEDSAVYLCASSLSHEAETQYFGPGTRLLVL.

This clonotype was seen a few times. The chain couples TRBV5-1 to TRBJ1-4; tentative D call: TRBD1 (5 bases). Germline V gives CDR1 SGHRS, CDR2 YFSETQ. V was clipped by 5 bases and J by 11 bases, with 22 bases between them. The length of the CDR3 is 15 residues. The CDR3 nucleotides read TGCGCCAGCAGATTTACTCCGGGGGAAGGGCGCAAACTGTTTTTT. Its translation: CASRFTPGEGRKLFF.

Only a few counts were recorded for this clonotype. The V call is TRBV3-1, the J call TRBJ2-7, with 7 positions matching TRBD1. V dropped 1 base and J dropped 6; count of bases not matched to a gene: 6. The germline gives CDR1 LGHDT, CDR2 YNNKEL (reference sequence). There are 14 residues in the CDR3. The CDR3 DNA is TGTGCCAGCAGCCAAGCCGGGACAGTTTCCGAGCAGTACTTC. The encoded protein is CASSQAGTVSEQYF.

The V call is TRBV30, the J call TRBJ2-1, with no clear D. The length of the CDR3 is 14 residues. V dropped 1 base and J dropped 2 bases, with 9 bases sitting between them. Germline CDR1 reads GTSNPN; CDR2 reads SVGIG (reference sequence). The CDR3 DNA sequence: TGTGCCTGGAGTGGTGTCAGACCCTACAATGAGCAGTTCTTC. Translated: CAWSGVRPYNEQFF.

This clonotype has just a few counts. The CDR3 protein is CASSLNGGVYEQYF. The CDR3 DNA reads TGTGCCAGCAGCTTAAACGGCGGGGTCTACGAGCAGTACTTC. The V and J genes are TRBV7-2 and TRBJ2-7, with a weak D call TRBD2 (6 bases). This CDR3 has 14 residues. Germline V gene sequence: CDR1 SGHTA, CDR2 FQGNSA. V gave up 2 bases and J gave up 3 bases, with 11 bases separating them.

The rearrangement joins TRBV7-2 to TRBJ2-1; tentatively, D is TRBD1 (6 bases). This CDR3 is 16 amino acids long. The V gene's germline CDR1 is SGHTA and CDR2 FQGNSA. V was cut by 5 bases and J by 5 bases, with 19 bases left in between. The DNA of the CDR3 is TGTGCCAGCAGCCCCCGAGGGGGAATAAGGAACAATGAGCAGTTCTTC. Translated, it gives CASSPRGGIRNNEQFF.

This clonotype was recorded many times. The rearrangement joins TRBV20-1 to TRBJ2-1; 9 bases fit TRBD1. The CDR3 totals 12 residues. Germline CDR1 DFQATT, CDR2 SNEGSKA (reference sequence). V trimming: 7 bases; J trimming: 7 bases; junction bases outside the gene matches: 5. CDR3 in DNA: TGCAGTGGCGCGGACAGGGGAAATGAGCAGTTCTTC. Translation gives CSGADRGNEQFF.

In its sample, this clonotype was seen a few times. V and J are TRBV6-2 or TRBV6-3 and TRBJ1-5; tentative D call: TRBD1 (6 bases). V dropped 6 bases and J dropped 2 bases, with 14 bases sitting between them. The CDR3 sequence is 15 residues long. Germline CDR1 MNHEY, CDR2 SVGEGT. The CDR3: CASSPTGMGNQPQHF. DNA for the CDR3: TGTGCCAGCAGCCCTACAGGGATGGGCAATCAGCCCCAGCATTTT.

This clonotype was observed a few times. The chain joins TRBV5-1 to TRBJ1-4; D is unresolved. Between the trimmed V and J ends, which lost 0 bases and 4 bases, there was a span of 10 bases. The germline V gene has CDR1 SGHRS and CDR2 YFSETQ. The CDR3 sequence is 15 residues long. The DNA for the CDR3 is TGCGCCAGCAGCTTGGCCCCGCGGATTAATGAAAAACTGTTTTTT. Amino acids: CASSLAPRINEKLFF.

The sample holds many counts of this clonotype. J is TRBJ2-1 and V is TRBV5-5; the D is unclear. The ends were cut back, 0 bases at V and 6 bases at J, with 7 bases in the middle. The CDR3 is 13 residues long. Germline assignment: CDR1 SGHKS and CDR2 YYEKEE (reference sequence). The CDR3 DNA reads as TGTGCCAGCAGCTTGGGACCCAGCAATGAGCAGTTCTTC. Encoded protein: CASSLGPSNEQFF. Looking up the rest from reference TRBV5-5 and TRBJ2-1 gives the full variable domain: DAGVTQSPTHLIKTRGQQVTLRCSPISGHKSVSWYQQVLGQGPQFIFQYYEKEERGRGNFPDRFSARQFPNYSSELNVNALLLGDSALYLCASSLGPSNEQFFGPGTRLTVL.

On this clonotype itself: Germline and junction disagree at one end, which may indicate a read error. The genes are TRBV27 and TRBJ2-3; TRBD2 matches at 8 bases. The germline V gene has CDR1 MNHEY and CDR2 SMNVEV (reference sequence). The CDR3 sequence is 17 residues long. This chain's CDR3 is CTSSPLKVLAGEDTQYF. CDR3 DNA sequence: TGCACCAGCAGTCCCCTTAAGGTTCTAGCGGGTGAAGATACGCAGTATTTT.

The chain carries TRBV20-1 and TRBJ1-6; no clear D. Germline V gene data show CDR1 as DFQATT and CDR2 as SNEGSKA (reference sequence). This CDR3 is 14 amino acids long. Trimming took off 0 bases at V and 13 bases at J, with 16 bases between the two ends. The CDR3 DNA reads as TGCAGTGCTAGAGATCCCGGTATCCTTTCGCCCCTCCACTTT. Encoded protein: CSARDPGILSPLHF.

This clonotype was seen ten or more times. The gene calls are TRBV29-1 and TRBJ2-3; D may be TRBD1 (6 bases). The V and J ends lost 6 bases and 4 bases respectively, with 20 bases between them. The CDR3 runs to 15 residues. Germline lookup yields CDR1 SQVTM and CDR2 ANQGSEA. For the CDR3, the DNA is TGCAGCGTGGGGGCAGTGCAGGGGTATCCAGATACGCAGTATTTT. Protein product: CSVGAVQGYPDTQYF.

This clonotype came up many times. The genes are TRBV4-3 and TRBJ2-7; 15 bases are a match to TRBD2. The CDR3 runs to 17 residues. The germline V gene has CDR1 LGHNA and CDR2 YSLEER. V shed 0 bases and J 4 bases; nucleotides not matched to a gene: 4. The CDR3 DNA reads TGCGCCAGCAGCCAAGAAGGACTAGCGGGAGGGAGATACGAGCAGTACTTC. It specifies CASSQEGLAGGRYEQYF.

This clonotype has ten or more counts. The V gene is TRBV4-3, the J gene TRBJ2-1, with 7 bases matching TRBD2. The V and J ends lost 0 bases and 0 bases, in that order; junction bases with no gene match: 8. The CDR3 is 18 amino acids. The germline CDR1 and CDR2 sequences are LGHNA and YSLEER. The chain's CDR3 is CASSQEDPGLRSYNEQFF. The CDR3 region has the DNA TGCGCCAGCAGCCAAGAAGACCCGGGACTACGCTCCTACAATGAGCAGTTCTTC.

The rearrangement uses TRBV6-2 or TRBV6-3 and TRBJ1-2; a possible D gene is TRBD1 (5 bases). The V gene lost 5 bases and the J gene lost 4 bases, with 11 bases spanning the gap. Germline CDR1 reads MNHEY; CDR2 reads SVGEGT. The CDR3 is 13 amino acids. The CDR3 DNA reads TGTGCCAGCAGTCACGATGACAGCTATGGCTACACCTTC. Translating gives CASSHDDSYGYTF.

This clonotype was recorded a few times. V gene TRBV5-5 combines with J gene TRBJ2-2; D ambiguous. The CDR3 length is 16 residues. CDR1 SGHKS and CDR2 YYEKEE come from the germline V gene (reference sequence). Trimming pared 1 base from V and 1 base from J, leaving 11 bases between. The CDR3 region has the DNA TGTGCCAGCAGCTTGAATCCAGGAATGAACACCGGGGAGCTGTTTTTT. Amino acids: CASSLNPGMNTGELFF.